This TCR beta chain appears in the sequencing data of a study of beta chain features in type 1 diabetes. Turning to the study itself: Age, gender and cell yields were similar between patients and healthy donors. Study results and caveats: Naive, central memory and regulatory TCRB repertoires appeared more similar among patients than healthy donors. At VDJ recombination sites, type 1 diabetes patients had fewer insertions and more deleted nucleotides.

Naive, central memory, regulatory and stem cell-like memory cells within the CD4+ compartment were sorted using CD45RO/CCR7/CD25/CD127/CD95/CD27. V gave up 3 bases and J gave up 0 bases; unmatched junction bases: 11. The CDR3 runs 18 residues. The V gene's germline CDR1 is MDHEN and CDR2 SYDVKM. Investigators reverse transcribed all isolated RNA, so they sequenced expressed TCRB transcripts. Clones were sequenced by immunoSEQ multiplex PCR, and TCRdb holds only the in-frame ones, with some missing. The sample lists 130,000 to 150,000 clones, around 8.7% occurring once. This clone turned up a few times. What it binds is not known.

The sequence derives from a man younger than 30 in good health. This chain joins TRBV28 and TRBJ2-5, with 9 bases aligning to TRBD2. Input material: central memory CD4+ T cells from blood. The CDR3 coding sequence is TGTGCCAGCAGTTTTACTTATATAGCGGGGGTGTACCAAGAGACCCAGTACTTC. Translation gives CASSFTYIAGVYQETQYF.